This T cell receptor (beta chain) was obtained from a study of T cell repertoires in cytomegalovirus infection. The V end was cut by 5 bases, the J end by 8 bases, with 13 bases between. Per the germline V gene, CDR1 is SEHNR and CDR2 is FQNEAQ (reference sequence). This CDR3 is 13 amino acids long. One entry per CDR3 protein results from TCRdb running MiXCR on the reads. The top ten clones hold approximately 13% of a sample with about 830,000 distinct CDR3 sequences, approximately 29% of them seen once. This clonotype was observed many times. As yet, its antigen is unknown. Here the sequenced sample was cultured CD8+ T cells from PBMCs, taken from culture after CMV antigen stimulation. The sequence derives from a human donor in good health (CMV status not recorded). Some clones in this sample may be carry-over from other donors' samples. V usage is TRBV7-9 and J usage is TRBJ2-1, with D unclear. The CDR3 DNA reads as TGTGCCAGCAGCAATTCAGGCTGGGATGAGCAGTTCTTC. This codes for CASSNSGWDEQFF.